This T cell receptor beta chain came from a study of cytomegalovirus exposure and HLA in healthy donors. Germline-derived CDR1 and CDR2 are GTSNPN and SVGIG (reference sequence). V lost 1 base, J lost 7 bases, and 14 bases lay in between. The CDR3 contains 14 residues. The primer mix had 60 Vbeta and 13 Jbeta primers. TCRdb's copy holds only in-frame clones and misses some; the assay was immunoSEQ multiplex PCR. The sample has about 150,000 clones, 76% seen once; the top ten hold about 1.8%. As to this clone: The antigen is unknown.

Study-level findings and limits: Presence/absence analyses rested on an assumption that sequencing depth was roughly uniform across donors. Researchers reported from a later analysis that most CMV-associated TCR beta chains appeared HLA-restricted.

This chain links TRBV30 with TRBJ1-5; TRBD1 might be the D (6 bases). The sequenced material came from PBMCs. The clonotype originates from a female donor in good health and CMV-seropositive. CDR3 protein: CAWSGQPQGQPQHF. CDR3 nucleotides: TGTGCCTGGAGTGGACAGCCGCAGGGGCAGCCCCAGCATTTT.